This is a list of T cell receptor beta chains from one sample in a study of T cell repertoires in cytomegalovirus infection. TCRdb passed the reads through MiXCR, listing each CDR3 protein once. The table has around 300,000 distinct CDR3 sequences, over 7.5% seen once. Source material: PBMCs. All receptors come from a human donor in good health (CMV status not recorded). Some clones in this sample may be carry-over from other donors' samples. CDR3s include the opening cysteine and the closing phenylalanine or tryptophan. The order of the fields is J gene, V gene, D gene, clone size, CDR3 DNA, CDR3 protein. D genes are given only for firm matches. The size entry is marked missing in some rows and otherwise reads once, few, many or a size class.

TRBJ1-6 TRBV2 . many TGTGCCAGCAACCAAAGGGAGGTGGATTCACCCCTCCACTTT CASNQREVDSPLHF
TRBJ1-4 TRBV7-2 . many TGTGCCAGCAGCGGCCAGACAGGTTCTAATGAAAAACTGTTTTTT CASSGQTGSNEKLFF
TRBJ2-1 TRBV11-2 . few TGTGCCAGCAGCTTAAGGCCCCCCCCCGTTAGGCAGTTCTTC CASSLRPPPVRQFF
TRBJ2-1 TRBV7-6 TRBD2 many TGTGCCAGCAGCTCTCGGACTAGCGGGGGTACCTACAATGAGCAGTTCTTC CASSSRTSGGTYNEQFF
TRBJ1-1 TRBV11-2 . many TGTGCCAGCAGCAGAACGATCGGGGCGGGGAGCACTGAAGCTTTCTTT CASSRTIGAGSTEAFF
TRBJ2-2 TRBV18 . . TGTGCCAGCTCACCATCAGCTACCGGGGAGCTGTTTTTT CASSPSATGELFF
TRBJ1-5 TRBV7-2 . many TGTGCCAGCAGCCGTGCGGGCGGCGGCAATCAGCCCCAGCATTTT CASSRAGGGNQPQHF
TRBJ2-2 TRBV7-9 . . TGTGCCAGCAGCCAAGACAGCACCGGGGAGCTGTTTTTT CASSQDSTGELFF
TRBJ2-7 TRBV7-2 . few TGTGCCAGCAGCAATTATCTGGATTCCTACGAGCAGTACTTC CASSNYLDSYEQYF
TRBJ1-2 TRBV28 TRBD1 many TGTGCCAGCATCCAGGGACAGGGCCGTGGCTACACCTTC CASIQGQGRGYTF
TRBJ1-2 TRBV10-3 TRBD1 few TGTGCCATCAGTCCGGGACAGGGAAGCGGTAGTGGCTATGGCTACACCTTC CAISPGQGSGSGYGYTF
TRBJ2-7 TRBV6-6 TRBD2 many TGTGCCAGCAGTACTAGCGGGAGACACTACGAGCAGTACTTC CASSTSGRHYEQYF
TRBJ2-1 TRBV14 . few TGTGCCAGCAGCCAAGATCTTAGAAGGAGTGAGCAGTTCTTC CASSQDLRRSEQFF
TRBJ1-3 TRBV20-1 . few TGCAGTGCCCAAGGGGAACAGGGATATGACACCATATATTTT CSAQGEQGYDTIYF
TRBJ2-5 TRBV7-9 TRBD2 . TGTGCCAGCAGCTTTACGGGCGGGGGGAGACAAGAGACCCAGTACTTC CASSFTGGGRQETQYF
TRBJ2-1 TRBV2 . . TGTGCCAGCAGTGACCAAGGGACTGAGCAGTTCTTC CASSDQGTEQFF
TRBJ1-5 TRBV20-1 . many TGCAGTGCTAGAGAAGGGGTGGGGGATCAGCCCCAGCATTTT CSAREGVGDQPQHF
TRBJ2-4 TRBV6-1 TRBD2 many TGTGCCAGCAGTGAAGGGTCGCTAGCGGGGGTCATTTCCAAAAACATTCAGTACTTC CASSEGSLAGVISKNIQYF
TRBJ1-1 TRBV25-1 TRBD1 many TGTGCCAGCAGTGCGACAGGGGGCTGGAGCCATGAAGCTTTCTTT CASSATGGWSHEAFF
TRBJ2-7 TRBV3-1 . many TGTGCCAGCAGGAACGGGCCGAGCTACGAGCAGTACTTC CASRNGPSYEQYF
TRBJ2-3 TRBV20-1 . . TGCAGTGCTAGAGATCCGGATACGCAGTATTTT CSARDPDTQYF
TRBJ1-1 TRBV29-1 TRBD1 many TGCAGCGTTGGGGCTTCCCAGGGGGCAAGCACTGAAGCTTTCTTT CSVGASQGASTEAFF
TRBJ2-7 TRBV7-2 . many TGTGCCAGCAGCCCGTTTTGGGGGTCCTACGAGCAGTACTTC CASSPFWGSYEQYF
TRBJ2-1 TRBV4-3 TRBD2 . TGCGCCAGCAGCCAAGATATAGGAGCCAGCGGGGGGGCGAGGAATGAGCAGTTCTTC CASSQDIGASGGARNEQFF
TRBJ1-2 TRBV7-2 . . TGTGCCAGCTCCAATGGGGGGGCAGCAAGAACCTTC CASSNGGAARTF
TRBJ2-7 TRBV7-2 TRBD2 many TGTGCCAGCAGCTTAGGGCTAGCGGGAACTTTGGGTTACGAGCAGTACTTC CASSLGLAGTLGYEQYF
TRBJ1-6 TRBV14 . few TGTGCCAGCAGCCAGGGAGGGGGGGCGACGTCACCCCTCCACTTT CASSQGGGATSPLHF
TRBJ1-3 TRBV7-3 . many TGTGCCAGCACCCTTCGGCCCGGAAACACCATATATTTT CASTLRPGNTIYF
TRBJ2-7 TRBV28 TRBD1 few TGTGCCAGCAGCCCCGGGGGACAGGGTTCCTACGAGCAGTACTTC CASSPGGQGSYEQYF
TRBJ1-1 TRBV5-1 . . TGCGCCAGCAGCTTCGGAGGGAAGGGGCTAACAGATGAAGCTTTCTTT CASSFGGKGLTDEAFF
TRBJ2-7 TRBV7-2 TRBD2 many TGTGCCAGCAGCTTAACTAGGACTAGCGGGGGCCACGAGCAGTACTTC CASSLTRTSGGHEQYF
TRBJ1-1 TRBV7-8 . many TGTGCCAGCAGCTTAGGCAAAATGAACACTGAAGCTTTCTTT CASSLGKMNTEAFF
TRBJ1-5 TRBV7-9 . many TGTGCCAGCAGCCCCACGGGGGGGGCGGATAGCAATCAGCCCCAGCATTTT CASSPTGGADSNQPQHF
TRBJ2-2 TRBV20-1 TRBD2 many TGCAGTGCTCGCCCGGGACTAGCGACCACCGGGGAGCTGTTTTTT CSARPGLATTGELFF
TRBJ2-7 TRBV12-3/TRBV12-4 . few TGTGCCAGCAGGGAGGGCCACGAGCAGTACTTC CASREGHEQYF
TRBJ2-3 TRBV4-1 . . TGCGCCAGCAGCCAAGTTCCAGGACAGAGTAGCACAGATACGCAGTATTTT CASSQVPGQSSTDTQYF
TRBJ2-7 TRBV7-9 . many TGTGCCAGCAGCCCGCTCGCCGGGGTGACCAATCGGGAGCAGTACTTC CASSPLAGVTNREQYF
TRBJ1-2 TRBV4-1 . many TGCGCCAGCAGCCTCAAAGAAAGGGGTTTCGATGGCTACACCTTC CASSLKERGFDGYTF
TRBJ2-1 TRBV11-3 . many TGTGCCAGCAGCTTCTTCGGGGTCAATGAGCAGTTCTTC CASSFFGVNEQFF
TRBJ1-3 TRBV28 TRBD1 few TGTGCCAGCAGTACAGGGGGCTCTGGAAACACCATATATTTT CASSTGGSGNTIYF
TRBJ1-4 TRBV20-1 . . TGCAGTGCTAGAGATCCATCAACTAATGAAAAACTGTTTTTT CSARDPSTNEKLFF
TRBJ2-2 TRBV7-2 TRBD2 . TGTGCCAGCAGCCGAAGTAGCGGGATCTTCACCGGGGAGCTGTTTTTT CASSRSSGIFTGELFF
TRBJ1-6 TRBV13 . few TGTGCCAGCAGCTTAACCGGAATGGGGTACTCACCCCTCCACTTT CASSLTGMGYSPLHF
TRBJ2-4 TRBV3-1 TRBD2 few TGTGCCAGCAGCCAAGATAAGGGAGGGATCGAAAACATTCAGTACTTC CASSQDKGGIENIQYF
TRBJ2-3 TRBV7-2 TRBD2 many TGTGCCAGCAGCTCGCCAAGGGGGGCGGGGGGGGACACAGATACGCAGTATTTT CASSSPRGAGGDTDTQYF
TRBJ2-7 TRBV7-6 . few TGTGCCAGCAGCTTTAGTTCAGGGGATGAGCAGTACTTC CASSFSSGDEQYF
TRBJ2-3 TRBV5-1 TRBD2 . TGCGCCAGCACACCTAGGGGACTAGCGGGCACAGATACGCAGTATTTT CASTPRGLAGTDTQYF
TRBJ1-2 TRBV12-3/TRBV12-4 . few TGTGCCAGCAGTTTACGTCCTTCGGACACCAATTTCTACACCTTC CASSLRPSDTNFYTF
TRBJ1-1 TRBV20-1 TRBD1 many TGCAGTGCGAGACAGGGGATCATTGAAGCTTTCTTT CSARQGIIEAFF
TRBJ2-3 TRBV7-8 TRBD2 many TGTGCCAGCAGCCTACTCGAGCGGGGAGCAGATACGCAGTATTTT CASSLLERGADTQYF
TRBJ1-1 TRBV19 TRBD1 many TGTGCCAGCAGGGGGGTGAACACTGAAGCTTTCTTT CASRGVNTEAFF
TRBJ1-2 TRBV12-3/TRBV12-4 . few TGTGCCAGCAGCGTCCGGGACACACCGGACTATGGCTACACCTTC CASSVRDTPDYGYTF